The present T cell receptor beta chain was sequenced within a study of CXCR3-negative and CXCR3-positive naive CD8 T cells. Overall study findings and caveats: Memory CD8+ cells had much lower diversity, and both naive subsets had comparably high diversity.

As for this clonotype: Its antigen remains unknown.

UMI-labeled 5' RACE yielded the TRB cDNA libraries. TCRdb reanalyzed the 5' RACE reads, giving one entry per CDR3 protein sequence and no DNA. Its table records some 40,000 distinct CDR3 sequences. Per germline, CDR1 SQVTM and CDR2 ANQGSEA. The CDR3 totals 12 residues. J is TRBJ2-7 and V is TRBV29-1. The clonotype originates from a human donor in good health. Some clones in this sample may be carry-over from other donors' samples. The sequenced sample consisted of memory CD8+ T cells from blood. The chain's CDR3 is CSVERQPYEQYF.